This T cell receptor (beta chain) was identified during a study of T cell repertoires in ileal Crohn's disease. Whole-study context: Thiopurines (11) or anti-TNF agents (approximately 20) were given postoperatively to about half.

The method was immunoSEQ multiplex PCR; TCRdb's version includes in-frame clones alone and lacks a portion of them. Altogether 12,000 or so clones are present, 75% to 85% being singletons, with the ten largest covering about 15%. Trimming removed 2 bases from V and 3 bases from J, with 10 bases in between. Germline loops: CDR1 LGHNT, CDR2 FRNRAP. The CDR3 runs 14 residues. In its sample, this clone was seen a few times. Its antigen is unknown. Time point defined: neoterminal ileum biopsy at postoperative endoscopy, about 6 months after surgery. The study's findings and limits: Compared with non-smokers, active smokers at surgery showed more clonal expansions.

The TCR comes from an adult with Crohn's disease. J is TRBJ1-1 and V is TRBV12-5; maybe TRBD1 (5 bases). What was sequenced was ileal tissue. The CDR3 DNA is TGTGCTAGTGGTTTGAACGGGGGATACACTGAAGCTTTCTTT. As protein: CASGLNGGYTEAFF.